These 29 T cell receptor beta chains came from one sample sequenced in a study of blood T cell repertoires in COVID-19. The protocol was immunoSEQ multiplex PCR, while the TCRdb copy is restricted to in-frame clones and leaves out a portion. The sample yields some 100,000 clones, around 88% seen once. Sequencing was carried out using peripheral blood. The source is a human donor in a cohort sampled during active COVID-19.

The rearrangement uses TRBV18 and TRBJ1-3; D remains ambiguous. V was pared by 0 bases and J by 0 bases, with 9 bases between. The germline V gene has CDR1 KGHSH and CDR2 LQKENI. This CDR3 has 16 amino acids. CDR3 DNA sequence: TGTGCCAGCTCACCACCGATAACTTACTCTGGAAACACCATATATTTT. Its translation: CASSPPITYSGNTIYF. Drawing the rest from reference TRBV18 and TRBJ1-3, the complete variable domain is NAGVMQNPRHLVRRRGQEARLRCSPMKGHSHVYWYRQLPEEGLKFMVYLQKENIIDESGMPKERFSAEFPKEGPSILRIQQVVRGDSAAYFCASSPPITYSGNTIYFGEGSWLTVV.

V and J are TRBV7-9 and TRBJ1-6; no clear D gene. Germline loops: CDR1 SEHNR, CDR2 FQNEAQ (reference sequence). The CDR3 has 12 residues. Trimming pared 1 base from V and 9 bases from J, leaving 4 bases between. Here the CDR3 DNA reads TGTGCCAGCAGCTTAGGCAGTTCACCCCTCCACTTT. Its translation: CASSLGSSPLHF. Combining the CDR3 with reference TRBV7-9 and TRBJ1-6 gives the whole variable domain DTGVSQNPRHKITKRGQNVTFRCDPISEHNRLYWYRQTLGQGPEFLTYFQNEAQLEKSRLLSDRFSAERPKGSFSTLEIQRTEQGDSAMYLCASSLGSSPLHFGNGTRLTVT.

The rearrangement links TRBV6-4 to TRBJ2-1; 10 bases agree with TRBD2. The V gene's germline CDR1 is MRHNA and CDR2 SNTAGT. Losses at the gene ends were 5 bases for V and 2 bases for J; bases not matched to a gene: 9. The CDR3 has 17 amino acids. The CDR3 here is CASSYEAGGITYNEQFF. In DNA form, the CDR3 reads TGTGCCAGCAGTTACGAAGCGGGAGGGATAACCTACAATGAGCAGTTCTTC.

The chain joins TRBV13 to TRBJ2-5, with TRBD2 identical over 15 bases. Germline loops: CDR1 PRHDT, CDR2 FYEKMQ (reference sequence). The V and J ends lost 5 bases and 2 bases, in that order; junction bases with no gene match: 15. CDR3 size: 20 residues. The CDR3 loop is CASSRYRRTSGRETQETQYF. CDR3 DNA: TGTGCCAGCAGCCGCTACCGCCGGACTAGCGGGAGGGAAACGCAAGAGACCCAGTACTTC.

This rearrangement joins TRBV5-4 to TRBJ2-3, with 14 bases fitting TRBD2. J was trimmed by 2 bases and V by 1 base; bases with no gene match: 9. The length of the CDR3 is 19 residues. Germline assignment: CDR1 SGHNT and CDR2 YYREEE (reference sequence). This CDR3 is CASSLTGTSGRQLTDTQYF. CDR3 in DNA: TGTGCCAGCAGCTTGACCGGGACTAGCGGGAGACAACTCACAGATACGCAGTATTTT.

The chain employs TRBV4-2 and TRBJ1-3, with 9 nucleotides matching TRBD1. The CDR3 contains 19 residues. J was trimmed by 0 bases and V by 2 bases; bases with no gene match: 11. CDR1 LGHNA and CDR2 YNFKEQ come from the germline V gene. The CDR3 nucleotides read TGTGCCAGCAGCCAAAAACCAGCCGGACAGGGGCTCTCTGGAAACACCATATATTTT. Protein sequence: CASSQKPAGQGLSGNTIYF.

The rearrangement links TRBV27 to TRBJ1-1; perhaps TRBD1 as D (5 bases). Trimming removed 3 bases at V and 2 bases at J, with 10 bases between. CDR3 length: 14 amino acids. Per germline, CDR1 MNHEY and CDR2 SMNVEV (reference sequence). CDR3: CASSLTVLNTEAFF. In DNA form, the CDR3 reads TGTGCCAGCAGTTTGACAGTTCTAAACACTGAAGCTTTCTTT.

The chain couples TRBV5-1 to TRBJ1-1; D gene unclear. V shed 7 bases and J shed 4 bases, with 20 bases lying between them. The CDR3 runs to 15 residues. Germline loops: CDR1 SGHRS, CDR2 YFSETQ. The chain's CDR3 is CASSPRRSRGTEAFF. The CDR3 coding sequence is TGCGCCAGCTCCCCGAGGAGGTCGAGAGGCACTGAAGCTTTCTTT.

The chain has TRBV9 and TRBJ1-5, with a weak D call TRBD1 (6 bases). Germline-derived CDR1 and CDR2 are SGDLS and YYNGEE. V was trimmed by 0 bases and J by 4 bases, leaving 8 bases between them. The CDR3 consists of 14 residues. In nucleotides, the CDR3 is TGTGCCAGCAGCGTAGAAGGACAGAATCAGCCCCAGCATTTT. Translation: CASSVEGQNQPQHF.

The chain is built from TRBV3-1 (or the pseudogene TRBV3-2) and TRBJ2-5; D remains unclear. Trimming removed 7 bases from V and 0 bases from J, with 12 bases in between. CDR3 length: 14 amino acids. Germline values: CDR1 LGHDT, CDR2 YNNKEL (reference sequence). The CDR3 DNA is TGTGCCAGCACCCAGAGGAGTTACCAAGAGACCCAGTACTTC. Translation: CASTQRSYQETQYF.

This clone has just one count. The rearrangement joins TRBV30 to TRBJ2-1, with TRBD2 matching over 8 bases. The CDR3 runs 13 residues. The germline V gene has CDR1 GTSNPN and CDR2 SVGIG (reference sequence). The V segment lost 2 bases and the J segment 6 bases; nucleotides outside the gene matches: 3. The CDR3 is CAWSPGLANEQFF. As DNA, the CDR3 is TGTGCCTGGAGTCCCGGACTAGCCAATGAGCAGTTCTTC.

This clone was counted only a few times. This chain connects TRBV19 to TRBJ2-1, with D tentatively TRBD2 (6 bases). V lost 6 bases and J lost 7, with 22 bases in between. Germline V lookup: CDR1 LNHDA, CDR2 SQIVND (reference sequence). There are 16 residues in the CDR3. In DNA, the CDR3 is TGTGCCAGTAGACCCGGAGGGCAAACTGGGGGGAATGAGCAGTTCTTC. It translates to CASRPGGQTGGNEQFF.

V is TRBV6-5 and J is TRBJ1-6; 12 nucleotides match TRBD1. The CDR3 runs 14 residues. J lost 10 bases, V lost 5 bases, and 3 bases had no gene match. CDR1 and CDR2 from the germline V gene are MNHEY and SVGAGI. The CDR3, as DNA: TGTGCCAGCAGTAGGGACAGGGGGCCATCACCCCTCCACTTT. It is translated as CASSRDRGPSPLHF.

This chain's CDR3 is CASSPPRAGGGGTQYF. In DNA, the CDR3 is TGTGCCAGCAGCCCACCCCGGGCCGGGGGAGGTGGTACGCAGTATTTT. J is TRBJ2-3 and V is TRBV28; possibly TRBD2 for D (6 bases). Trimming shortened V by 6 bases and J by 8 bases, and 24 bases separated the two germline ends. Germline V lookup: CDR1 MDHEN, CDR2 SYDVKM. There are 16 residues in the CDR3.

The chain joins TRBV10-3 to TRBJ2-7, with D possibly matching TRBD1 (6 bases). CDR3 size: 15 residues. Looked up from germline, CDR1 is ENHRY and CDR2 is SYGVKD. Trimming cost V 7 bases and J 5 bases, with 21 bases left between them. The DNA for the CDR3 is TGTGCCATCAAGATCCCCCGGGACACAAGGGACGAGCAGTACTTC. This translates into CAIKIPRDTRDEQYF.

The genes are TRBV7-8 and TRBJ2-2; 10 positions match TRBD1. The CDR3 has 17 residues. V lost 3 bases and J lost 3; bases outside the gene matches: 7. Germline V CDR1 and CDR2: SGHVS, FQNEAQ. CDR3 bases: TGTGCCAGCAGCTTCCCCGGGACAGGGGTTGACACCGGGGAGCTGTTTTTT. Amino acids: CASSFPGTGVDTGELFF.

This clone has just one count. The V gene is TRBV18, the J gene TRBJ1-1, with TRBD1 as a possible D gene (5 bases). Germline CDR1 and CDR2: KGHSH and LQKENI. The CDR3 is 14 amino acids. V gave up 3 bases and J gave up 7 bases, with 15 bases separating them. The CDR3 nucleotides are TGTGCCAGCTCACCTCAGGGCTCAGGTTTTGAAGCTTTCTTT. Encoded protein: CASSPQGSGFEAFF.

The genes are TRBV2 and TRBJ2-1; 7 positions agree with TRBD2. Germline V lookup: CDR1 SNHLY, CDR2 FYNNEI. Trimming at V came to 2 bases and at J to 9 bases, leaving 10 bases not matched to a gene. This CDR3 comprises 15 residues. As DNA, the CDR3 is TGTGCCAGCAGTGAATTAGGACTAGGTCACAGTGAGCAGTTCTTC. This codes for CASSELGLGHSEQFF. Combining the CDR3 with reference TRBV2 and TRBJ2-1 gives the whole variable domain EPEVTQTPSHQVTQMGQEVILRCVPISNHLYFYWYRQILGQKVEFLVSFYNNEISEKSEIFDDQFSVERPDGSNFTLKIRSTKLEDSAMYFCASSELGLGHSEQFFGPGTRLTVL.

The rearrangement uses TRBV20-1 and TRBJ2-1; D unclear. The CDR3 runs to 12 residues. The germline gives CDR1 DFQATT, CDR2 SNEGSKA (reference sequence). The V gene lost 3 bases and the J gene lost 6 bases, with 9 bases spanning the gap. CDR3 sequence reads: CSASRRGNEQFF. As DNA, the CDR3 is TGCAGTGCTAGTAGGCGAGGCAATGAGCAGTTCTTC.

The rearrangement links TRBV19 to TRBJ2-7; the match to TRBD1 covers 7 bases. V lost 7 bases, J lost 1 base, and 7 bases stayed unmatched. This CDR3 comprises 14 residues. Germline assignment: CDR1 LNHDA and CDR2 SQIVND (reference sequence). CDR3 nucleotide sequence: TGTGCCAGTACCGACAGGGACAATTCCTACGAGCAGTACTTC. It specifies CASTDRDNSYEQYF.

The rearrangement links TRBV6-1 to TRBJ2-7, with 10 bases aligning to TRBD1. This CDR3 comprises 15 residues. The V gene's germline CDR1 is MNHNS and CDR2 SASEGT. V was pared by 3 bases and J by 4 bases, with 6 bases of the junction left unmatched. The CDR3 is CASSDRDRGRYEQYF. The CDR3 DNA sequence: TGTGCCAGCAGTGACCGGGACAGGGGTAGGTACGAGCAGTACTTC.

V usage is TRBV20-1 and J usage is TRBJ2-1; a weak D match, TRBD2 (5 bases). The germline gives CDR1 DFQATT, CDR2 SNEGSKA (reference sequence). The CDR3 runs 11 residues. V was shortened by 1 base and J by 9 bases, with 7 bases between the two germline ends. The CDR3 bases are TGCAGTGCTAGAGTAGGAGGTGAGCAGTTCTTC. Its translation is CSARVGGEQFF.

The rearrangement joins TRBV30 to TRBJ2-5; TRBD1 agrees at 7 bases. The CDR3 spans 16 residues. Germline loops: CDR1 GTSNPN, CDR2 SVGIG (reference sequence). The V segment lost 0 bases and the J segment 6 bases; nucleotides outside the gene matches: 13. This chain's CDR3 is CAWSVRGGGGPQTQYF. The CDR3, as DNA: TGTGCCTGGAGTGTACGAGGGGGCGGCGGTCCTCAGACCCAGTACTTC.

This rearrangement joins TRBV28 to TRBJ1-4; 8 bases align to TRBD1. Germline loops: CDR1 MDHEN, CDR2 SYDVKM. The junction had 7 bases not matched to a gene; V was cut back by 11 bases and J by 8 bases. This CDR3 has 12 amino acids. CDR3 sequence reads: CAARQGWEKLFF. CDR3 bases: TGTGCCGCACGACAGGGGTGGGAAAAACTGTTTTTT.

This clone was seen only a few times. J is TRBJ1-5 and V is TRBV5-1; D gene uncertain. Looked up from germline, CDR1 is SGHRS and CDR2 is YFSETQ. Trimming stripped 3 bases from V and 4 bases from J, with 14 bases between. The CDR3 runs to 15 residues. CDR3 bases: TGCGCCAGCAGCTCTACCGGGTCATCTAATCAGCCCCAGCATTTT. It encodes CASSSTGSSNQPQHF.

This chain joins TRBV5-6 and TRBJ2-1, with a weak D call TRBD2 (6 bases). In germline, CDR1 is SGHDT, CDR2 YYEEEE. The CDR3 has 17 amino acids. V lost 1 base and J 2 bases, leaving 16 bases between the germline ends. CDR3 bases: TGTGCCAGCAGCTTGAATGGAGGGAGTGGAACCTACAATGAGCAGTTCTTC. Its protein product is CASSLNGGSGTYNEQFF.

V gene TRBV28 combines with J gene TRBJ2-7; the match to TRBD2 covers 12 bases. The CDR3 is made up of 17 amino acids. The V segment lost 6 bases and the J segment 6 bases; nucleotides outside the gene matches: 15. CDR1 MDHEN and CDR2 SYDVKM come from the germline V gene. The CDR3 protein is CASSHPEELAGGGEQYF. Written as DNA, the CDR3 is TGTGCCAGCAGCCACCCGGAGGAACTAGCGGGAGGTGGCGAGCAGTACTTC.

V gene TRBV11-3 combines with J gene TRBJ2-2; 7 bases match TRBD2. With V trimmed by 6 bases and J by 6 bases, 10 bases remained unmatched. Germline V gives CDR1 SGHNT, CDR2 YENEEA. This CDR3 region has 15 residues. The CDR3 DNA reads TGTGCCAGCAGTACGAAAGCAGGGAGGGCCGGGGAGCTGTTTTTT. The encoded protein is CASSTKAGRAGELFF.

The genes are TRBV7-8 and TRBJ2-7; TRBD2 matches 13 bases. Per germline, CDR1 SGHVS and CDR2 FQNEAQ. The junction had 10 bases not matched to a gene; V was cut back by 3 bases and J by 5 bases. CDR3 length: 17 residues. CDR3 in amino acids: CASSLSPGLAGTHEQYF. As DNA, the CDR3 is TGTGCCAGCAGCTTGAGCCCGGGACTAGCGGGAACCCACGAGCAGTACTTC.